This T cell receptor (beta chain) stems from a study of PD-L1 blockade in urothelial cancer (dated by TCRdb to the late 2010s). General notes on the study: Therapy was started in 2014 for all patients, and atezolizumab 1,200 mg was administered intravenously every 3 weeks. About 85% of the roughly 29 patients were males with bladder-origin urothelial cancer, and about 60% of the roughly 29 reported a prior smoking history. Patients had an ECOG performance status of 0 or 1 and had received between 0 and 3 prior chemotherapy regimens. Blood samples were analyzed 3 weeks after the start of treatment (second dose) and 6 weeks after the start of treatment. Blood samples gave a median of around 140,000 T cells and approximately 85,000 unique TCRs, with a median clonality of 0.080. An exploratory multi-omic analysis was conducted of the somatic, immune and clinical correlates of response to PD-L1 blockade with atezolizumab in urothelial cancer. TCR sequencing covered pretreatment tumor samples and matched, serially collected peripheral blood taken before and after atezolizumab treatment. Durable clinical benefit meant progression-free survival longer than 6 months, and TCR features were also tested against progression-free and overall survival. In the same patients who had TCR sequencing, pretreatment tumors also underwent whole exome sequencing and RNA sequencing. Durable clinical benefit was achieved by nine patients and was not achieved by 20 patients. Pretreatment blood TCR-seq was available for 30 or so patients, at least one posttreatment blood collection was obtained for some 25 patients, and tumor TCR-seq was available for some 25 patients. On the study overall, not on this receptor specifically: Small sample size (n ≈ 29) and many exploratory analyses mean the results are intended to be hypothesis-generating. Patients with durable benefit showed greater expansion of tumor-associated TCR clones in peripheral blood 3 weeks after starting treatment (n ≈ 21, p = 0.022). A pretreatment peripheral blood TCR clonality below the median was linked to improved progression-free and overall survival.

Comment on this clone: Its antigen remains unidentified. Base qualities are missing; no much larger clone stands one base away.

The CDR3, from cysteine to phenylalanine, totals 14 residues. Only CDR3 DNA is held: 42 bases, read in frame from base 1. The germline V gene encodes CDR1 MNHEY and CDR2 SMNVEV (reference sequence). Trimming at the junction amounts to 2 bases on V and 1 base on J, and the germline ends lie 6 bases apart. Each PCR received spiked-in synthetic TCR analog templates so that absolute template abundance could be estimated from read counts. Using the immunoSEQ assay, TCRbeta CDR3 regions were amplified from genomic DNA with bias-controlled V and J gene primers. Sequencing of rearranged TCRbeta segments was done at approximately 20X coverage. As for the original processing: Clustering was used to correct sequencing errors, and CDR3s were annotated against IMGT to assign V, D and J genes. Out-of-frame and stop-codon sequences were excluded, and only productive TCRbeta rearrangements were used in downstream analyses. Clonality was calculated as one minus the Shannon entropy normalized by the log of the number of unique productive sequences. Clones differing between time points or between blood and tumor were identified using Fisher's exact test with Benjamini-Hochberg correction, with an adjusted p below 0.01 applied as the threshold. This immuneACCESS table, as held by TCRdb, lists in-frame sequences with V and J called but not all clones. Of the missing ones, under half trace to an unresolved V gene in checked studies; the others have no known cause. The DNA was the basis for D and trimming; V, J and clone size are from that table. This sample comprises some 76,000 clones, about 88% of them detected only once. The ten largest clonotypes hold 3% to 4% of the sample.

The cohort included 29 patients with locally advanced or metastatic urothelial carcinoma who were treated at Memorial Sloan Kettering on a trial protocol. Peripheral blood mononuclear cells were collected from each patient pretreatment and during treatment, giving between 1 and 8 total time points per patient. The Qiagen DNeasy Blood extraction kit was used to purify genomic DNA from total PBMCs and tumor samples. PBMCs were collected pretreatment and during treatment, and were isolated and stored as previously described. The V and J segments used are TRBV27 and TRBJ1-3; the D gene identity is not certain. This specimen was PBMCs, taken around atezolizumab (anti-PD-L1) treatment. The clonotype originates from a man aged 55-75 years with urothelial cancer. The nucleotide sequence is given as TGTGCCAGCAGTTTAAGAGGGTCTGGAAACACCATATATTTT. It encodes CASSLRGSGNTIYF.